This T cell receptor (beta chain) was sequenced in a study of beta chain features in type 1 diabetes. Reverse transcription of all isolated RNA meant that expressed TCRB transcripts were sequenced. The assay was immunoSEQ multiplex PCR, and TCRdb's table has in-frame clones only and misses some. Here the sample spans under 800,000 clones, about 14% being singletons. The CDR3 is 13 amino acids. Germline V lookup: CDR1 SGHRS, CDR2 YFSETQ. V lost 3 bases and J 5 bases, leaving 11 bases between the germline ends. In regard to this clone: Its antigen is undetermined.

Study observations and caveats: Naive, central memory and Treg TCRB repertoires seemed to resemble each other more closely in patients than they did in healthy donors. In type 1 diabetes patients, VDJ junctions had fewer insertions; deletions at these junctions were more frequent.

J is TRBJ2-5 and V is TRBV5-1; maybe TRBD2 (5 bases). This receptor was identified in a man aged 18-30 years in good health. Specimen: naive CD4+ T cells from blood. The CDR3: CASSSTSYETQYF. In DNA form, the CDR3 reads TGCGCCAGCAGCTCTACTAGTTATGAGACCCAGTACTTC.